The clone carrying this TCR beta chain was seen a handful of times. Authors' data handling: By means of reference gene primer amplification, nucleated cell counts were estimated. TCRdb's table, derived via immunoSEQ multiplex PCR, lists solely in-frame clones and lacks some. The D gene and trimming were derived from the DNA, and the V and J assignments and clone size from that table. The table has 220,000 or so clones, about 80% seen once. This CDR3 has 15 amino acids. V gave up 4 bases and J gave up 2 bases, with 13 bases separating them. Germline V gene sequence: CDR1 SGHRS, CDR2 YFSETQ. This record belongs to a study of blood T cell repertoires in COVID-19. Study-level information: The cDNA or gDNA used as material had been derived from T cells, B-cell-depleted T cells, or PBMCs.

The source of this sequence is a woman under 40 who had recovered from COVID-19. The source material was peripheral blood. The chain couples TRBV5-1 to TRBJ1-5; D may be TRBD1 (5 bases). Here the CDR3 DNA reads TGCGCCAGCAGCACCGGGTCGGGGGGCAATCAGCCCCAGCATTTT. This gives the protein CASSTGSGGNQPQHF.